This record looks at one TCR beta chain sequence and its context. Libraries were prepared by immunoSEQ multiplex PCR; TCRdb keeps only in-frame clonotypes and omits some of them. Of fewer than 400,000 clones listed, approximately 90% are singletons. The data stem from a study of Ad26.COV2.S vaccination and SARS-CoV-2 variants. Described treatment: 15 to 20 received Ad26.COV2.S at low or high dose, single or two shots; several received placebo; per-sample allocation not given. The study sampled participants on day 63 after the first vaccine or placebo injection. The CDR3 is 13 residues long. CDR1 is MDHEN, CDR2 SYDVKM, per germline. Trimming left V 8 bases short and J 1 base short, with 9 bases between.

This sample comprised peripheral blood, obtained in a trial of Ad26.COV2.S vaccine versus placebo. The clonotype was recovered from a person aged 18-65 years who received the Ad26.COV2.S COVID-19 vaccine or a placebo. J is TRBJ1-3 and V is TRBV28; possible D gene TRBD1, 6 bases. The CDR3 region is CASHTGSGNTIYF. The DNA for the CDR3 is TGTGCCAGCCACACAGGGTCTGGAAACACCATATATTTT.